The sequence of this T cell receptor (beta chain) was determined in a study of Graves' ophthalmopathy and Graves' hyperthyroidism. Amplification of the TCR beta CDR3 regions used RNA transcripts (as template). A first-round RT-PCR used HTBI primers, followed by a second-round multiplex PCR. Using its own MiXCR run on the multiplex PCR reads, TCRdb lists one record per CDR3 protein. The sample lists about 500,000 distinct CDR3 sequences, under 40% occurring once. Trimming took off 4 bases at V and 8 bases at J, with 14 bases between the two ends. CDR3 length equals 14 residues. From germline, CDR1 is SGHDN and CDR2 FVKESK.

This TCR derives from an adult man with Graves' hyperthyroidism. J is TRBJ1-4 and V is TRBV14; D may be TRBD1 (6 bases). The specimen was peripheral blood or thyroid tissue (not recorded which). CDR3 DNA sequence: TGTGCCAGCAGCCCCCGCGGGGACACCGAAAAACTGTTTTTT. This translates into CASSPRGDTEKLFF. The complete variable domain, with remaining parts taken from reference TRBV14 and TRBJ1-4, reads EAGVTQFPSHSVIEKGQTVTLRCDPISGHDNLYWYRRVMGKEIKFLLHFVKESKQDESGMPNNRFLAERTGGTYSTLKVQPAELEDSGVYFCASSPRGDTEKLFFGSGTQLSVL.